This T cell receptor beta chain was retrieved from a study of identifying expanded T cells in peripheral blood. On this clone: What it binds is unknown.

Germline V CDR1 and CDR2: SEHNR, FQNEAQ (reference sequence). V lost 2 bases and J lost 6, with 12 bases in between. This CDR3 contains 14 residues. Study observations and caveats: Differentially abundant clones: around 1.2 between replicates, approximately 16 at around 2 weeks, approximately 18 at four. Variance in clone template counts between roughly 2-week samples significantly increased with total template count across all healthy donors.

Sequencing used immunoSEQ multiplex PCR; TCRdb keeps in-frame clones, though not all of them. The data hold around 99,000 clones, with roughly nine tenths observed a single time. The chain recombines TRBV7-9 with TRBJ2-3, with D possibly being TRBD2 (6 bases). Material for sequencing was blood. This clonotype originated in a person aged 18 to 75 in good health. The CDR3 region is CASSLQDYTDTQYF. The CDR3 DNA reads as TGTGCCAGCAGCTTACAGGACTACACGGATACGCAGTATTTT.